These 14 T cell receptor beta chains share one sample of origin, sequenced in a study of blood T cell repertoires in COVID-19. The table came from immunoSEQ multiplex PCR; TCRdb's copy has only in-frame clones and leaves some out. This sample yields approximately 290,000 clones, of which 70% to 85% are seen a single time; 0.75% to 0.95% belongs to the top ten. Sequenced sample: peripheral blood. Source of these receptors: a human donor with COVID-19, enrolled during active disease. The donor label of this sample is uncertain.

CDR3 bases: TGTGCCAGCAGTGAAGCCCGTCGTGGACAGGGGGTCCGTCAGCCCCAGCATTTT. Protein product: CASSEARRGQGVRQPQHF. The rearrangement joins TRBV6-1 to TRBJ1-5; 10 bases match TRBD1. This CDR3 has 18 residues. The junction had 11 bases not matched to a gene; V was cut back by 0 bases and J by 6 bases. Germline assignment: CDR1 MNHNS and CDR2 SASEGT.

The chain links TRBV30 to TRBJ2-2; TRBD1 aligns across 8 bases. Germline V CDR1 and CDR2: GTSNPN, SVGIG (reference sequence). After removal of 3 bases from V and 7 bases from J, the junction contained 4 bases not matched to a gene. CDR3 length: 13 residues. Written as DNA, the CDR3 is TGTGCCTGGAGGGACAGGGTTGACGGGGAGCTGTTTTTT. Its translation: CAWRDRVDGELFF.

The V call is TRBV19, the J call TRBJ1-4; no clear D gene. This CDR3 has 14 amino acids. Germline-derived CDR1 and CDR2 are LNHDA and SQIVND (reference sequence). V gave up 8 bases and J gave up 8 bases, with 18 bases separating them. The CDR3 region is CASRNNEAGEKLFF. CDR3 coding DNA: TGTGCCAGTCGAAACAACGAGGCGGGGGAAAAACTGTTTTTT. The full variable domain, completed using reference TRBV19 and TRBJ1-4, is DGGITQSPKYLFRKEGQNVTLSCEQNLNHDAMYWYRQDPGQGLRLIYYSQIVNDFQKGDIAEGYSVSREKKESFPLTVTSAQKNPTAFYLCASRNNEAGEKLFFGSGTQLSVL.

This clone has a handful of counts. This sequence joins TRBV6-5 and TRBJ1-5; 8 nucleotides align to TRBD1. CDR1 and CDR2 from the germline V gene are MNHEY and SVGAGI. Trimming removed 2 bases from V and 6 bases from J; junction bases left unmatched: 9. This CDR3 is built from 16 residues. Written as DNA, the CDR3 is TGTGCCAGCAGTTACCGACCAGGGGGCTTAAGTCAGCCCCAGCATTTT. This gives the protein CASSYRPGGLSQPQHF.

This clone was picked up one time. This chain links TRBV3-1 (or the pseudogene TRBV3-2) with TRBJ2-1; D might be TRBD1 (6 bases). This CDR3 contains 15 residues. Germline CDR1 is LGHDT and CDR2 is YNNKEL (reference sequence). Trimming shortened V by 0 bases and J by 9 bases, and 15 bases separated the two germline ends. The CDR3 spells CASSQEPTGLTEQFF. The DNA of the CDR3 is TGTGCCAGCAGCCAAGAACCCACAGGGTTGACTGAGCAGTTCTTC.

This chain connects TRBV3-1 (or the pseudogene TRBV3-2) to TRBJ1-6, with D possibly being TRBD1 (6 bases). The CDR3 is made up of 18 amino acids. The V end lost 1 base, the J end lost 6 bases, and 19 bases lay between the germline ends. Germline V CDR1 and CDR2: LGHDT, YNNKEL (reference sequence). The CDR3 nucleotides are TGTGCCAGCAGCCAAGTTAGCGAGGGGGGGTCCCTTAATTCACCCCTCCACTTT. Its translation: CASSQVSEGGSLNSPLHF.

This chain joins TRBV18 and TRBJ1-6; D may be TRBD1 (6 bases). The V gene's germline CDR1 is KGHSH and CDR2 LQKENI. CDR3 size: 12 residues. V gave up 5 bases and J gave up 7 bases, with 6 bases separating them. The CDR3 spells CASSDRNSPLHF. CDR3 in DNA: TGTGCCAGCTCAGACAGGAATTCACCCCTCCACTTT.

The V gene is TRBV3-1 (or the pseudogene TRBV3-2), the J gene TRBJ2-7, with 7 bases lining up with TRBD2. The CDR3 length is 16 residues. V shed 0 bases, J shed 6 bases, and the junction held 11 bases outside the gene matches. Germline V gene sequence: CDR1 LGHDT, CDR2 YNNKEL (reference sequence). CDR3 amino acids: CASSQDRPGLVAEQYF. In nucleotides, the CDR3 is TGTGCCAGCAGCCAAGATCGGCCAGGACTAGTCGCCGAGCAGTACTTC.

This sequence joins TRBV27 and TRBJ1-1, with TRBD1 as a possible D gene (5 bases). The CDR3 length is 17 residues. V was cut by 5 bases and J by 1 base, with 20 bases left in between. The germline V gene has CDR1 MNHEY and CDR2 SMNVEV (reference sequence). In DNA, the CDR3 is TGTGCCAGCAGTCCCCTGGGGCTCAACGGGGGGAACACTGAAGCTTTCTTT. As protein: CASSPLGLNGGNTEAFF.

The chain combines TRBV11-2 with TRBJ2-7; 14 bases agree with TRBD2. Unmatched junction bases numbered 5, after V lost 1 base and J lost 3 bases. This CDR3 has 17 residues. Germline assignment: CDR1 SGHAT and CDR2 FQNNGV. CDR3 in amino acids: CASSLGLAGGLHYEQYF. CDR3 bases: TGTGCCAGCAGCTTAGGACTAGCGGGAGGGCTGCACTACGAGCAGTACTTC.

The chain couples TRBV4-2 to TRBJ1-1, with D possibly being TRBD1 (5 bases). The ends were cut back, 0 bases at V and 1 base at J, with 12 bases in the middle. The CDR3 has 16 residues. Germline CDR1 reads LGHNA; CDR2 reads YNFKEQ. CDR3: CASSQEWTPSNTEAFF. CDR3 sequence (DNA): TGTGCCAGCAGCCAAGAGTGGACACCTTCGAACACTGAAGCTTTCTTT.

The V and J genes are TRBV29-1 and TRBJ2-1, with 9 nucleotides matching TRBD1. The V gene end was trimmed by 1 base and the J gene end by 0 bases; junction bases not matched to a gene: 7. Germline assignment: CDR1 SQVTM and CDR2 ANQGSEA. This CDR3 is built from 17 residues. The DNA of the CDR3 is TGCAGCGTTGAAGCCACGGGACAGGGTAGCTCCTACAATGAGCAGTTCTTC. The encoded protein is CSVEATGQGSSYNEQFF.

The chain joins TRBV4-3 to TRBJ1-5; D remains unclear. With 0 bases removed from V and 6 bases from J, the gap between germline ends came to 6 bases. Germline CDR1 reads LGHNA; CDR2 reads YSLEER. The length of the CDR3 is 13 residues. CDR3 loop: CASSQERRQPQHF. CDR3 bases: TGCGCCAGCAGCCAAGAGAGGCGTCAGCCCCAGCATTTT.

The gene calls are TRBV28 and TRBJ1-4; no definite D call. CDR3 length: 12 residues. V was clipped by 3 bases and J by 6 bases, with 5 bases between them. Germline loops: CDR1 MDHEN, CDR2 SYDVKM. The CDR3 sequence: CASSFGDEKLFF. CDR3 bases: TGTGCCAGCAGTTTCGGGGATGAAAAACTGTTTTTT.